The 10 T cell receptor beta chains below were found in one sample sequenced in a study of T cell clonality in common variable immunodeficiency. The repertoire was sequenced with immunoSEQ multiplex PCR; TCRdb's copy has only in-frame clones and lacks some. The sample lists 40,000 to 45,000 clones, none appearing once, the ten largest making up roughly 10%. Input material: peripheral blood mononuclear cells. These receptors were collected from a person between 18 and 75 years old in good health.

This clone was seen repeatedly, ten times or more. The missing CDR3 end, 3 residues past where the read stops, is filled in from the germline J gene. The rearrangement uses TRBV2 and TRBJ1-2; D might be TRBD1 (5 bases). The germline V and J ends were trimmed by 6 bases and 4 bases, with 15 bases remaining between them. Germline CDR1 reads SNHLY; CDR2 reads FYNNEI. CDR3 size: 14 residues. Incomplete CDR3 DNA: TGTGCCAGCAGCGACGACAGTGGCGCCTATGGC. Its protein product is CASSDDSGAYG. The full CDR3 is CASSDDSGAYGYTF.

Worth noting for this clone: Coverage ceases 3 residues before the CDR3 finishes, and the germline J gene fills in the end. V usage is TRBV5-1 and J usage is TRBJ2-5, with TRBD1 matching 7 bases. CDR1 is SGHRS and CDR2 is YFSETQ in the germline V gene. This CDR3 has 13 amino acids. V lost 2 bases to trimming and J lost 3 bases; unmatched junction nucleotides: 1. The sequenced part of the CDR3 DNA is TGCGCCAGCAGCTTTGACAGGGAAGAGACC. The encoded protein is CASSFDREET. The full CDR3 reads CASSFDREETQYF.

This clone has a count of ten or more. The read gets to within 3 residues of the CDR3 end, and the germline J gene fills in the rest. The rearrangement uses TRBV20-1 and TRBJ2-3, with D tentatively TRBD2 (6 bases). Trimming removed 4 bases at V and 0 bases at J, with 8 bases between. CDR1 DFQATT and CDR2 SNEGSKA come from the germline V gene (reference sequence). The CDR3 runs 13 residues. The CDR3 DNA, read in part, is TGCAGTGCTATCGGGACTAGCACAGATACG. Encoded protein: CSAIGTSTDT. In full, the CDR3 reads CSAIGTSTDTQYF.

There are many counts of this clone. Here the CDR3 reads CASSDEGAGEKLFF. CDR3 DNA, as far as it was read: TGTGCCAGCAGTGATGAGGGGGCAGGGGAAAAA. This rearrangement joins TRBV2 to TRBJ1-4, with 7 bases fitting TRBD1. The read ends 3 residues before the CDR3 terminus; that terminus is restored from the germline J gene. Germline lookup yields CDR1 SNHLY and CDR2 FYNNEI. The CDR3 is 14 amino acids. Losses at the gene ends were 3 bases for V and 8 bases for J; bases not matched to a gene: 6.

This clone was counted many times. The read gets to within 3 residues of the CDR3 end, and the germline J gene fills in the rest. The rearrangement uses TRBV5-4 and TRBJ2-7, with 9 nucleotides matching TRBD2. This CDR3 comprises 15 residues. Germline V gene sequence: CDR1 SGHNT, CDR2 YYREEE (reference sequence). V lost 4 bases and J lost 4; bases outside the gene matches: 9. Partial CDR3 DNA: TGTGCCAGCAGCCGCGAGATAGCGGGAGTGTACGAG. Translating gives CASSREIAGVYE. The CDR3 in its entirety is CASSREIAGVYEQYF.

This clone has at least ten counts. The CDR3 is cut off 3 residues early in the read; its end comes from the germline J gene. J is TRBJ1-6 and V is TRBV6-1; D gene ambiguous. V shed 3 bases and J shed 6 bases, with 6 bases lying between them. The germline gives CDR1 MNHNS, CDR2 SASEGT. The CDR3 runs to 13 residues. CDR3 DNA (partial): TGTGCCAGCAGTGACGTGGCTAATTCACCC. It specifies CASSDVANSP. The complete CDR3 reads CASSDVANSPLHF.

This clone has a count of ten or more. CDR3 bases read: TGCGCCAGCAGCTCTACAGGGGCCACTGAA. Its translation: CASSSTGATE. The full CDR3 sequence reads CASSSTGATEAFF. The chain combines TRBV5-1 with TRBJ1-1; 7 positions match TRBD1. Read sequence stops 3 residues before the CDR3 end, and the germline J gene provides the missing end. Germline CDR1 SGHRS, CDR2 YFSETQ. With V trimmed by 3 bases and J by 4 bases, 3 bases remained unmatched. The CDR3 contains 13 residues.

There are many counts of this clone. The CDR3 loop reads CAWSGISTGELFF. The sequenced CDR3 bases are TGTGCCTGGAGTGGAATTAGCACCGGGGAG. The chain is built from TRBV30 and TRBJ2-2; D unclear. The read is 3 residues too short to cover the CDR3 end, so that end is filled in from the germline J gene. This CDR3 has 13 residues. The V end lost 1 base, the J end lost 4 bases, and 7 bases lay between the germline ends. Germline V gene data show CDR1 as GTSNPN and CDR2 as SVGIG (reference sequence). Variable domain in full (rest from reference TRBV30 and TRBJ2-2): SQTIHQWPATLVQPVGSPLSLECTVEGTSNPNLYWYRQAAGRGLQLLFYSVGIGQISSEVPQNLSASRPQDRQFILSSKKLLLSDSGFYLCAWSGISTGELFFGEGSRLTVL.

There are many counts of this clone. The CDR3 sequence: CASSFSGGRGNTEAFF. The sequenced part of the CDR3 DNA is TGTGCCAGCAGTTTTTCAGGGGGCAGAGGAAACACTGAA. The chain combines TRBV28 with TRBJ1-1; 8 nucleotides align to TRBD1. The DNA ends 3 residues before the CDR3 does, and the rest of the CDR3 is filled in from the germline J gene. From germline, CDR1 is MDHEN and CDR2 SYDVKM. This CDR3 is 16 amino acids long. The V and J ends lost 3 bases and 2 bases, in that order; junction bases with no gene match: 8.

The sample holds many counts of this clone. Read data end 3 residues before the CDR3 end; the end is taken from the germline J gene. The rearrangement uses TRBV7-6 and TRBJ1-2; D is ambiguous. The germline V gene encodes CDR1 SGHVS and CDR2 FNYEAQ. V was shortened by 5 bases and J by 3 bases, with 19 bases between the two germline ends. The CDR3 is made up of 16 amino acids. The DNA read from the CDR3 is TGTGCCAGCAGCCCAAGTTCTTCGTCGACTCACTATGGC. Protein product: CASSPSSSSTHYG. The entire CDR3 protein reads CASSPSSSSTHYGYTF.